The clone carrying this T cell receptor (beta chain) has only a few counts. Its target is unknown. The ends were cut back, 2 bases at V and 1 base at J, with 9 bases in the middle. Per the germline V gene, CDR1 is MGHRA and CDR2 is YSYEKL. The CDR3 loop spans 15 amino acids. The data were obtained in a study of yellow fever vaccine responses in identical twins. General study findings and limits: Twins' T cell vaccine responses reportedly looked partly convergent, partly personalized.

TCRdb re-derived calls from the RT-PCR reads in MiXCR, one entry per CDR3 protein. The data contain under 20,000 distinct CDR3 sequences, around two thirds of them singletons. This sequence originates from a woman aged 18-35 years who received the yellow fever vaccine. The sample consisted of T cells from blood (PBMCs), unsorted or a sorted subset (not recorded which), taken before or after yellow fever vaccination (not recorded which). The rearrangement uses TRBV4-1 and TRBJ2-1; D is possibly TRBD1 (6 bases). CDR3 nucleotide sequence: TGCGCCAGCAGCCAACCGGGACAATCCTACAATGAGCAGTTCTTC. Its translation is CASSQPGQSYNEQFF.